This T cell receptor (beta chain) emerged from a study of human T cells and chemical hapten exposure. V lost 2 bases to trimming and J lost 3 bases, with 7 bases between them. Germline CDR1 is SGHTA and CDR2 is FQGTGA. This CDR3 has 14 amino acids. As to time point: patch test 1, 2 weeks after DPC sensitization. Described treatment: therapeutic diphenylcyclopropenone sensitization with weekly scalp DPC. TCRdb passed the RACE reads through MiXCR, listing each CDR3 protein once. Of some 91,000 distinct CDR3 sequences listed, roughly 12% are singletons. The sample was whole blood, taken in connection with sensitization to the hapten diphenylcyclopropenone (DPC). The clonotype originates from a woman between 35 and 50 years old with alopecia areata. Some clones in this sample may be carry-over from other donors' samples. This chain links TRBV7-3 with TRBJ2-2; D is ambiguous. CDR3 region: CASSLVSDTGELFF. CDR3 in DNA: TGTGCCAGCAGCTTAGTCTCGGACACCGGGGAGCTGTTTTTT. Based on the CDR3 plus reference TRBV7-3 and TRBJ2-2, the full variable domain is GAGVSQTPSNKVTEKGKYVELRCDPISGHTALYWYRQSLGQGPEFLIYFQGTGAADDSGLPNDRFFAVRPEGSVSTLKIQRTERGDSAVYLCASSLVSDTGELFFGEGSRLTVL.